The T cell receptor beta chain described here comes from a study of control samples from healthy donors and cancer patients (TCRdb year 2020). Via the germline V gene (reference sequence), CDR1 is MNHNY and CDR2 SVGAGI. A distance of 8 bases separates the germline ends of V and J, which lose 2 bases and 1 base respectively. Measured from the cysteine to the phenylalanine, the CDR3 is 14 residues long. Just CDR3 DNA is preserved here, 42 bases in frame from base 1. Remarks on this clone: No cognate antigen has been identified for it. No base qualities exist here, and no much larger clone lies one base off it.

Receptor amplification or capture employed the immunoSEQ multiplex PCR assay. The table was pulled from immuneACCESS by TCRdb, which kept in-frame rearrangements only. Such tables lose some clones; where checked, under half of the loss comes from unresolved V genes, and the rest has no known cause. Within this sample are 90,000 to 150,000 clones, with around nine tenths of them counted one time only. Of the sample, 9.5% to 13% is held by the ten largest clones. This clonotype originated in a man in his thirties or forties in good health. The chain employs TRBV6-6 and TRBJ1-2; no D segment can be confidently identified. The specimen sequenced was blood. The base sequence is TGTGCCAGCAGTTACGGAGAACTTAACTATGGCTACACCTTC. Translated, this is CASSYGELNYGYTF.